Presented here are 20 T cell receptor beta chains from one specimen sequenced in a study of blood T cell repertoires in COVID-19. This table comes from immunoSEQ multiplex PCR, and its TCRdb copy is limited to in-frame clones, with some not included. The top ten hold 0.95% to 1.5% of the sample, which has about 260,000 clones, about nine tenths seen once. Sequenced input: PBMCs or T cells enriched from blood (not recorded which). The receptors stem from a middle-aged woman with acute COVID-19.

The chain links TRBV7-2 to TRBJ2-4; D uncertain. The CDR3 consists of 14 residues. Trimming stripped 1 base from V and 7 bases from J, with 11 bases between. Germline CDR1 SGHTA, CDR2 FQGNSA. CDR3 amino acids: CASSLVHVSNIQYF. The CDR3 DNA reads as TGTGCCAGCAGCTTAGTACATGTCTCCAACATTCAGTACTTC.

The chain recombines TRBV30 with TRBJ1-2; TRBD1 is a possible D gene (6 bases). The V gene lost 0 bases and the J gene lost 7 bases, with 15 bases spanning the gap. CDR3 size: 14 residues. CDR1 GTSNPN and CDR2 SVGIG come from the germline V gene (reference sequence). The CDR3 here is CAWSVKQGTGGYTF. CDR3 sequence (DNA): TGTGCCTGGAGTGTTAAACAGGGAACAGGTGGCTACACCTTC.

The CDR3 loop is CAIRENGGDTGELFF. For the CDR3, the DNA is TGTGCCATCAGGGAAAATGGGGGGGACACCGGGGAGCTGTTTTTT. This chain connects TRBV10-3 to TRBJ2-2; 7 bases fit TRBD2. This CDR3 is 15 amino acids long. Trimming cost V 6 bases and J 3 bases; bases outside gene matches: 7. The germline V gene encodes CDR1 ENHRY and CDR2 SYGVKD.

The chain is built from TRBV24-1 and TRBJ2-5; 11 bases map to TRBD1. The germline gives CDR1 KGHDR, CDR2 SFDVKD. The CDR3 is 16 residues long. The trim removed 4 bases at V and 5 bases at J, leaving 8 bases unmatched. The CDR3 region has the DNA TGTGCCACCAGTGACCCCGGACAGGGGGCTGGCGAGACCCAGTACTTC. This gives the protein CATSDPGQGAGETQYF.

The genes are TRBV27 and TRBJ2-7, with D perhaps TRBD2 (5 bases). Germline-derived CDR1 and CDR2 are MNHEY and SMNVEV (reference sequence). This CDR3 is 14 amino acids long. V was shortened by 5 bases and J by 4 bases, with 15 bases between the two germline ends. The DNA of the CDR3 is TGTGCCAGCAGTGCCCGGGGAAGCGCGTACGAGCAGTACTTC. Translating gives CASSARGSAYEQYF.

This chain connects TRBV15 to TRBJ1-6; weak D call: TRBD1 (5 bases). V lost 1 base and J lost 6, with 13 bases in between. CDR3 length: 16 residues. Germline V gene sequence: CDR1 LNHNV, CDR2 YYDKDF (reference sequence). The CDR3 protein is CATSRVRGGVNSPLHF. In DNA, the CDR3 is TGTGCCACCAGCAGAGTGCGGGGGGGGGTTAATTCACCCCTCCACTTT.

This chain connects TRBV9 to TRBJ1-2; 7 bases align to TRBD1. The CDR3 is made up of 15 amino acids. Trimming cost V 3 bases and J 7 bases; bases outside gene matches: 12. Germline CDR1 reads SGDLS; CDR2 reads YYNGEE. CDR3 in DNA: TGTGCCAGCAGCGCAGGACTCGGGACAGCTCTTGGCTACACCTTC. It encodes CASSAGLGTALGYTF.

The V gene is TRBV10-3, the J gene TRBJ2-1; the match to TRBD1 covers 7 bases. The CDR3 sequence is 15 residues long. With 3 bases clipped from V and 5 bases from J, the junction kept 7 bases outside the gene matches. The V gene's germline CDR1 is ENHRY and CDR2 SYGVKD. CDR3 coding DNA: TGTGCCATCAGTGACTCCGGGACAGCCAACAATGAGCAGTTCTTC. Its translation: CAISDSGTANNEQFF.

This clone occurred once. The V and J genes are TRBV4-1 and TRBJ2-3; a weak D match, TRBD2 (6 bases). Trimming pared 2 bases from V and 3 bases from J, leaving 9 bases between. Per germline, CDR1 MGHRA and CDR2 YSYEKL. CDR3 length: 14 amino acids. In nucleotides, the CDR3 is TGCGCCAGCAGCCAATGGGGAGGAACAGATACGCAGTATTTT. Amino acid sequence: CASSQWGGTDTQYF.

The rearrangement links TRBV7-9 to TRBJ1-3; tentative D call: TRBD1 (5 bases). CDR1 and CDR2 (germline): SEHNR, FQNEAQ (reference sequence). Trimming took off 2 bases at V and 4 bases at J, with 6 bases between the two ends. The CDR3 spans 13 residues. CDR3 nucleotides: TGTGCCAGCAGCTTATGGGGCGGAAACACCATATATTTT. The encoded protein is CASSLWGGNTIYF.

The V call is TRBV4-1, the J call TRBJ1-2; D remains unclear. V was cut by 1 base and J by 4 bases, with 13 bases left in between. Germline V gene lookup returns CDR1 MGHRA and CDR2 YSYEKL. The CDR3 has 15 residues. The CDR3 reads CASSQGLMELYGYTF. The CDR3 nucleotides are TGCGCCAGCAGCCAAGGGCTAATGGAGCTCTATGGCTACACCTTC.

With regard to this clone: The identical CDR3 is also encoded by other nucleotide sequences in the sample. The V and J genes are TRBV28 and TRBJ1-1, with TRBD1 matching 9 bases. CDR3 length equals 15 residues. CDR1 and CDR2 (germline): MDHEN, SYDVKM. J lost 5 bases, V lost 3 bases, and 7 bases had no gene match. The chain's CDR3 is CASSLGQGFRTEAFF. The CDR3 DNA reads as TGTGCCAGCAGTTTGGGACAGGGCTTTCGGACTGAAGCTTTCTTT.

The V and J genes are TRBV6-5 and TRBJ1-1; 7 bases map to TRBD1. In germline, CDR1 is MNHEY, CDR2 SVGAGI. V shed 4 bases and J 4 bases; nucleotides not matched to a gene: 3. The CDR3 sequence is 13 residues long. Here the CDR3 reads CASSFTGATEAFF. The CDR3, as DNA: TGTGCCAGCAGTTTTACAGGGGCCACTGAAGCTTTCTTT.

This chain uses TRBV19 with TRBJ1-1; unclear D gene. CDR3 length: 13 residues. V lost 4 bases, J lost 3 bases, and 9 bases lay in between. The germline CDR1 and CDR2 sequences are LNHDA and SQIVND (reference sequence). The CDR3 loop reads CASSRRADTEAFF. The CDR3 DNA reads TGTGCCAGTAGTAGGAGGGCGGACACTGAAGCTTTCTTT. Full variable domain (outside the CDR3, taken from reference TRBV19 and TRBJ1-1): DGGITQSPKYLFRKEGQNVTLSCEQNLNHDAMYWYRQDPGQGLRLIYYSQIVNDFQKGDIAEGYSVSREKKESFPLTVTSAQKNPTAFYLCASSRRADTEAFFGQGTRLTVV.

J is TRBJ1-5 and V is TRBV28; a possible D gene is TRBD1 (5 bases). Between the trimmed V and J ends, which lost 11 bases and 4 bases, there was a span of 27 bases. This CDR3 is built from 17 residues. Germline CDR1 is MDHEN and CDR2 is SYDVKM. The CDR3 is CAYSTRQGHPFNQPQHF. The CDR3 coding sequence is TGTGCCTATTCTACCCGCCAAGGACACCCTTTTAATCAGCCCCAGCATTTT.

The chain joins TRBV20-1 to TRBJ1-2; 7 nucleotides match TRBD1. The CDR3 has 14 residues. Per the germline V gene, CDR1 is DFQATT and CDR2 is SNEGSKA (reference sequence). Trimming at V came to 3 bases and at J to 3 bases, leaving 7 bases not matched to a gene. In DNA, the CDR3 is TGCAGTGCTAGTAACCGGGACAGTGACTATGGCTACACCTTC. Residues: CSASNRDSDYGYTF.

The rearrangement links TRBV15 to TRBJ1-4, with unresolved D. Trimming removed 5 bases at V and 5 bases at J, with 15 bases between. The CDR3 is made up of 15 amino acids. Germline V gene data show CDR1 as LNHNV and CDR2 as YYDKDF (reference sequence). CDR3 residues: CATSRKRGANEKLFF. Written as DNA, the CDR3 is TGTGCCACCAGCCGAAAGCGTGGAGCAAATGAAAAACTGTTTTTT.

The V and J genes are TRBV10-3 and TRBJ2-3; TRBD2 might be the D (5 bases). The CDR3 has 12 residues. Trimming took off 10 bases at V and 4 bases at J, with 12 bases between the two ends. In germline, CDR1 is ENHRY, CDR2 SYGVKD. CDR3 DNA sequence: TGTGCCAGTCAAGCGGATCCAGATACGCAGTATTTT. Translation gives CASQADPDTQYF.

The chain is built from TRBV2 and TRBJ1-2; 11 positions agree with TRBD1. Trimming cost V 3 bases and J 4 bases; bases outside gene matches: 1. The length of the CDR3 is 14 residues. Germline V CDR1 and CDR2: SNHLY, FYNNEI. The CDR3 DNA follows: TGTGCCAGCAGTGATGGACAGGGGGCCTATGGCTACACCTTC. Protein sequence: CASSDGQGAYGYTF.

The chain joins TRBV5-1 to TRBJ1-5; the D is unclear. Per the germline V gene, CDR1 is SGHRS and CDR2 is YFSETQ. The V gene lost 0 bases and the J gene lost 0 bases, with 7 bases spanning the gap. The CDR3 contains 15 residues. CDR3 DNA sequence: TGCGCCAGCAGCTTGGACGGTATTAGCAATCAGCCCCAGCATTTT. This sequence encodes CASSLDGISNQPQHF.